The sample holds a few counts of the clone carrying this T cell receptor beta chain. This specimen comes from a study of T cell clones after liver transplantation. This table comes from immunoSEQ multiplex PCR, and its TCRdb copy is limited to in-frame clones, with some not included. The table includes fewer than 70,000 clones, 71% detected once. Trimming removed 3 bases from V and 5 bases from J, with 15 bases in between. CDR1 is SGHNT and CDR2 is YYREEE in the germline V gene (reference sequence). The CDR3 is 14 residues long. Sample: CD4+ T cells from blood, taken before liver transplant. The TCR was taken from a human donor who received a liver transplant. The chain employs TRBV5-4 and TRBJ2-7; a weak D match, TRBD2 (6 bases). The CDR3 coding sequence is TGTGCCAGCAGCTCCGGGACTCAAACCAACGAGCAGTACTTC. This translates into CASSSGTQTNEQYF.